This T cell receptor (beta chain) was documented in a study of human T cells and chemical hapten exposure. Study information: Patch testing placed 0.01% DPC on the upper back, with readings at 6 days.

Stated time point: pre-sensitization, week 0. This sample's treatment: therapeutic diphenylcyclopropenone sensitization with weekly scalp DPC. Findings of the study overall: Because they had alopecia, donors may respond immunologically unlike healthy people. DPC sensitization did not alter TCRs above 1 in 1000 frequency.

The library tagged each cDNA molecule with unique molecular identifiers. TCRdb reprocessed the RACE reads with MiXCR, giving one entry per CDR3 protein. Of some 39,000 distinct CDR3 sequences listed, about 7.4% are singletons. CDR3 size: 16 residues. V lost 6 bases and J 8 bases, leaving 23 bases between the germline ends. This clonotype was seen ten or more times. Its target is unknown. The source is a woman in her forties or fifties with alopecia areata. Some clones in this sample may be carry-over from other donors' samples. V gene TRBV12-3 or TRBV12-4 combines with J gene TRBJ2-4; D may correspond to TRBD1 or TRBD2 (5 bases each). The specimen was whole blood, collected in connection with sensitization to the hapten diphenylcyclopropenone (DPC). CDR3 bases: TGTGCCAGCAGCCGAACTTCACTTAGCGCCAGGGACATTCAGTACTTC. Translating gives CASSRTSLSARDIQYF.